This is a list of T cell receptor beta chains from one sample in a study of blood T cell repertoires in COVID-19. Assay: immunoSEQ multiplex PCR; the TCRdb copy retains only in-frame clones and omits some. This table holds about 76,000 clones, approximately 84% found once. The sample consisted of peripheral blood. Source of these receptors: a man between 60 and 75 years old with COVID-19, enrolled during active disease. Each CDR3 is given with its conserved first and last residue. The D gene is left open where the match is weak. Not all rows give a size; the values are once, few, many and, for expanded clones, a class.

j_call d_call v_call clone_size cdr3_nt cdr3_aa
TRBJ1-4 . TRBV10-2 . TGCGCCAGCAGTGAGTCAGTTTTAGCAACTAATGAAAAACTGTTTTTT CASSESVLATNEKLFF
TRBJ2-5 TRBD1 TRBV19 . TGTGCCAGTCACGGACAGGGATGGGAGACCCAGTACTTC CASHGQGWETQYF
TRBJ2-2 . TRBV5-1 . TGCGCCAGCAGCTCAACTACTTCAGCCGGGAACACCGGGGAGCTGTTTTTT CASSSTTSAGNTGELFF
TRBJ2-1 TRBD2 TRBV3-1/TRBV3-2 . TGTGCCAGCAGCGCCAGGACTAGCGGGGGGGCCCAGCAGTTCTTC CASSARTSGGAQQFF
TRBJ1-1 . TRBV29-1 . TGCAGCGGCTACAGGGATGACACTGAAGCTTTCTTT CSGYRDDTEAFF
TRBJ2-5 TRBD1 TRBV19 once TGTGCCAGTAGTACCACAGGGGGTGGAGAGACCCAGTACTTC CASSTTGGGETQYF
TRBJ1-3 . TRBV6-5 . TGTGCCAGCAGCGTGACAGGATCTGGAAACACCATATATTTT CASSVTGSGNTIYF
TRBJ2-2 . TRBV5-1 . TGCGCCAGCAGCTTTGACAGTTCCACCGGGGAGCTGTTTTTT CASSFDSSTGELFF
TRBJ1-1 . TRBV24-1 once TGTGCCACCAGTGATGGGGGGCGGGGGACTGAAGCTTTCTTT CATSDGGRGTEAFF
TRBJ1-1 . TRBV6-6 . TGTGCCAGCACCTTGAGGGAGGGGGGAGAAGCTTTCTTT CASTLREGGEAFF
TRBJ1-2 . TRBV10-2 . TGCGCCAGCAGTGACGAGGGCCCCTATGGCTACACCTTC CASSDEGPYGYTF
TRBJ1-1 . TRBV7-2 . TGTGCCAGCAGCTTAGGGGCAGGGAGGACTGAAGCTTTCTTT CASSLGAGRTEAFF
TRBJ1-3 TRBD1 TRBV7-3 . TGTGCCAGCAGCTTAGGTGGACAGGGGATTGAGACCATATATTTT CASSLGGQGIETIYF
TRBJ1-4 . TRBV3-1/TRBV3-2 . TGTGCCAGCAGCCAAGTTATGCAGGGTAAGGGGGATAGTGAAAAACTGTTTTTT CASSQVMQGKGDSEKLFF
TRBJ1-6 . TRBV6-4 . TGTGCCAGCAGCGTAAACCCTTTGGGCAATTCACCCCTCCACTTT CASSVNPLGNSPLHF
TRBJ2-1 . TRBV27 . TGTGCCAGCAGTTTTTGGGCGGGGTCCAGCTCCTACAATGAGCAGTTCTTC CASSFWAGSSSYNEQFF
TRBJ2-7 . TRBV6-4 . TGTGCCAGCAGTCCGGGGATGCTAAGCTACGAGCAGTACTTC CASSPGMLSYEQYF
TRBJ2-1 TRBD2 TRBV29-1 . TGCAGCGCATTGGGGAGCCCCACTAGCGGCAACTACAATGAGCAGTTCTTC CSALGSPTSGNYNEQFF
TRBJ2-1 . TRBV23-1 . TGCGCCAGCAGTCAAAAAAGCATTGACAGCAGAGGCGTGAATGAGCAGTTCTTC CASSQKSIDSRGVNEQFF
TRBJ2-2 TRBD1 TRBV27 . TGTGCCAGTCGGGGACAGGGGTTCGCCGGGGAGCTGTTTTTT CASRGQGFAGELFF
TRBJ2-7 TRBD1 TRBV20-1 . TGCAGTGCTAGTGGTGACAGGGGGTCCTACGAGCAGTACTTC CSASGDRGSYEQYF
TRBJ1-4 . TRBV5-1 . TGCGCCAGCAGCTTGGCCGGTTGGGCAGATAATGAAAAACTGTTTTTT CASSLAGWADNEKLFF
TRBJ2-2 . TRBV10-2 . TGCGCCAGCAGGGGGCAGGAGAACACCGGGGAGCTGTTTTTT CASRGQENTGELFF
TRBJ1-2 . TRBV7-2 . TGTGCCAGCAGCTTGTCGGAGGGGAACTATGGCTACACCTTC CASSLSEGNYGYTF